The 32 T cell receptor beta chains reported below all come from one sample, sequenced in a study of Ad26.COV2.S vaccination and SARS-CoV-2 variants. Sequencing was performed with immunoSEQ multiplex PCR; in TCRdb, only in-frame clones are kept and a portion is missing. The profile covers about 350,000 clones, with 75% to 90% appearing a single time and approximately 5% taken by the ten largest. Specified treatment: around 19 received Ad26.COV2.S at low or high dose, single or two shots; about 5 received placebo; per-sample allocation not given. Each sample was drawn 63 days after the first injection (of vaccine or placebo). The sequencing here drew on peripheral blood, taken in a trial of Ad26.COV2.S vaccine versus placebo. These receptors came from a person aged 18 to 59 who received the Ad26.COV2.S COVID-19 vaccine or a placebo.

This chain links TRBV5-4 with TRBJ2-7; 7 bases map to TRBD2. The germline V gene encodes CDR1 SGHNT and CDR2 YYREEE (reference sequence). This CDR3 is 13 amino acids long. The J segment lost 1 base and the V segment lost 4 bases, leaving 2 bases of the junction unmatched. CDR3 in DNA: TGTGCCAGCAGCCCGGGACTATCCTACGAGCAGTACTTC. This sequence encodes CASSPGLSYEQYF. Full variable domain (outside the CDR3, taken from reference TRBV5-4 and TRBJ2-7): ETGVTQSPTHLIKTRGQQVTLRCSSQSGHNTVSWYQQALGQGPQFIFQYYREEENGRGNFPPRFSGLQFPNYSSELNVNALELDDSALYLCASSPGLSYEQYFGPGTRLTVT.

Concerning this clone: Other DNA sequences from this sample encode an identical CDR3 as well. The CDR3: CASSQRGSPTGELFF. As DNA, the CDR3 is TGTGCCAGCAGCCAGAGGGGGAGCCCCACCGGGGAGCTGTTTTTT. This chain joins TRBV3-1 (or the pseudogene TRBV3-2) and TRBJ2-2, with D maybe TRBD1 (6 bases). V shed 3 bases and J shed 4 bases, with 12 bases lying between them. Germline V CDR1 and CDR2: LGHDT, YNNKEL (reference sequence). The CDR3 consists of 15 residues.

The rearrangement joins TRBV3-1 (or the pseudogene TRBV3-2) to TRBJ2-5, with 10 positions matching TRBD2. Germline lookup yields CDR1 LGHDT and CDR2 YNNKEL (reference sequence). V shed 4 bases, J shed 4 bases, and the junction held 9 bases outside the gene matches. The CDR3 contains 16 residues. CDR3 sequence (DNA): TGTGCCAGCAGCCCTGGGCTAGCGGGGGCCAGAGAGACCCAGTACTTC. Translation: CASSPGLAGARETQYF.

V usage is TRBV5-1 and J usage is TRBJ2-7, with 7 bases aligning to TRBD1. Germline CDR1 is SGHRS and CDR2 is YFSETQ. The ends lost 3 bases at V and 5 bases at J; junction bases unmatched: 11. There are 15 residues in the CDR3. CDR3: CASSWGTTGDDEQYF. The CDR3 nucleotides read TGCGCCAGCAGCTGGGGCACCACAGGGGACGACGAGCAGTACTTC. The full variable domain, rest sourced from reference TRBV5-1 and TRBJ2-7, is KAGVTQTPRYLIKTRGQQVTLSCSPISGHRSVSWYQQTPGQGLQFLFEYFSETQRNKGNFPGRFSGRQFSNSRSEMNVSTLELGDSALYLCASSWGTTGDDEQYFGPGTRLTVT.

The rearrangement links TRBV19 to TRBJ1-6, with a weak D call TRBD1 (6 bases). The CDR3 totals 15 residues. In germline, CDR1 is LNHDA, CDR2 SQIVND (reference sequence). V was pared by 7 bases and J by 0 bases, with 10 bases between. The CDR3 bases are TGTGCCAGTACCAGGGGATTCTCCTATAATTCACCCCTCCACTTT. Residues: CASTRGFSYNSPLHF.

The CDR3 DNA reads TGTGCCAGTAGTATCGCCGGGGACTCATATCAGCCCCAGCATTTT. Translation gives CASSIAGDSYQPQHF. V is TRBV19 and J is TRBJ1-5; weak D call: TRBD1 (5 bases). Germline CDR1 is LNHDA and CDR2 is SQIVND (reference sequence). This CDR3 has 15 amino acids. Trimming stripped 3 bases from V and 5 bases from J, with 14 bases between.

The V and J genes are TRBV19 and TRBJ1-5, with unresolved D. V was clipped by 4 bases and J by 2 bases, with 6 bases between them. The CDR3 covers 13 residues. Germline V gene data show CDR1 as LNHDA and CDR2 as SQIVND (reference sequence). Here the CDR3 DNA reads TGTGCCAGTAGTAGTCTAGGCAATCAGCCCCAGCATTTT. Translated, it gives CASSSLGNQPQHF. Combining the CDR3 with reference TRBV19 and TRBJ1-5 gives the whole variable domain DGGITQSPKYLFRKEGQNVTLSCEQNLNHDAMYWYRQDPGQGLRLIYYSQIVNDFQKGDIAEGYSVSREKKESFPLTVTSAQKNPTAFYLCASSSLGNQPQHFGDGTRLSIL.

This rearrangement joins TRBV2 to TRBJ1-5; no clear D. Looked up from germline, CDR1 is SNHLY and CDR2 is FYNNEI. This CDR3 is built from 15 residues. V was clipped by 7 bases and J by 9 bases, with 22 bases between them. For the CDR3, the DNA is TGTGCCAGCAAGGGCAGGACGGCCGAAAGCACGCCCCAGCATTTT. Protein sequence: CASKGRTAESTPQHF.

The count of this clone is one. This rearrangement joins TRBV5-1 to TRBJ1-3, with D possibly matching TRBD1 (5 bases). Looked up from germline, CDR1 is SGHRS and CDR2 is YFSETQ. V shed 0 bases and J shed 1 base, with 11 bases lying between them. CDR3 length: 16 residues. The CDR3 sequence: CASSLAGGGSGNTIYF. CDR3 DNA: TGCGCCAGCAGCTTGGCGGGGGGTGGTTCTGGAAACACCATATATTTT.

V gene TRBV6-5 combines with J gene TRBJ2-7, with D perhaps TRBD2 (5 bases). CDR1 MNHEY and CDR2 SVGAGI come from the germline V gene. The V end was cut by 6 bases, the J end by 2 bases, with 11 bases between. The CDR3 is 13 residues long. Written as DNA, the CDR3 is TGTGCCAGCAGGACGGACGGGACCTACGAGCAGTACTTC. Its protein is CASRTDGTYEQYF.

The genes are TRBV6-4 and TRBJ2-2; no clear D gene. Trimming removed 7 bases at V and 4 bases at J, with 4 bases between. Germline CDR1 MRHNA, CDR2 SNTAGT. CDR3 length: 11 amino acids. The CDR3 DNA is TGTGCCAGCAACGGCACCGGGGAGCTGTTTTTT. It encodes CASNGTGELFF.

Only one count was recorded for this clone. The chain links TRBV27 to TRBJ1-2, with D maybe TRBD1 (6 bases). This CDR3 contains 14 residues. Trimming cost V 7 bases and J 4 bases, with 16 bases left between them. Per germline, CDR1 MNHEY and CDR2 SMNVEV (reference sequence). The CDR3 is CASTNPGGGYGYTF. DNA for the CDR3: TGTGCCAGCACCAACCCCGGAGGGGGCTATGGCTACACCTTC.

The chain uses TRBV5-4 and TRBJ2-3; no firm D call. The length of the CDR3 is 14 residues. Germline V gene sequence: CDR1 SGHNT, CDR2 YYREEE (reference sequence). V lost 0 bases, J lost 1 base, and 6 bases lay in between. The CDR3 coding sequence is TGTGCCAGCAGCTTGGCCCCGGGCACAGATACGCAGTATTTT. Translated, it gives CASSLAPGTDTQYF.

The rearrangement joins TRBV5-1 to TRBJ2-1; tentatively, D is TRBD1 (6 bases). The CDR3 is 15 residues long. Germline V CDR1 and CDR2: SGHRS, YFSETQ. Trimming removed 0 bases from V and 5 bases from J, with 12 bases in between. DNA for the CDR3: TGCGCCAGCAGCTTGGAGTACAGGGTCGACAATGAGCAGTTCTTC. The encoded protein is CASSLEYRVDNEQFF.

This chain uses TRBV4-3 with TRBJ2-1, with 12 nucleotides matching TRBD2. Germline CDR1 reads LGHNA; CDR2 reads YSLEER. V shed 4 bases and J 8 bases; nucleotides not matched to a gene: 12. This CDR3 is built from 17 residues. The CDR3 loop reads CASSRRLAGVSVDEQFF. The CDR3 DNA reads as TGCGCCAGCAGCCGCCGACTAGCGGGGGTATCCGTCGATGAGCAGTTCTTC.

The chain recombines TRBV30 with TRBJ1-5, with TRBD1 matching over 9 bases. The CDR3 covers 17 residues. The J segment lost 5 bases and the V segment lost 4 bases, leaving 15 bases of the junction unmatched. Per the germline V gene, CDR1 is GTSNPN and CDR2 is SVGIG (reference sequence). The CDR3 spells CAWTRPGQGKRDQPQHF. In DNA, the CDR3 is TGTGCCTGGACCCGCCCGGGACAGGGAAAGAGGGATCAGCCCCAGCATTTT.

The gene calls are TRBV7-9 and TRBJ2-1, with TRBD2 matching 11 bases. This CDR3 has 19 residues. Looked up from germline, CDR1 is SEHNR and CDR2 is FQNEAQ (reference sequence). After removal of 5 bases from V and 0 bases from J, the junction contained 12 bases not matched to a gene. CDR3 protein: CASSIYTGTSGSSYNEQFF. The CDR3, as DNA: TGTGCCAGCAGCATATATACCGGGACTAGCGGAAGCTCCTACAATGAGCAGTTCTTC.

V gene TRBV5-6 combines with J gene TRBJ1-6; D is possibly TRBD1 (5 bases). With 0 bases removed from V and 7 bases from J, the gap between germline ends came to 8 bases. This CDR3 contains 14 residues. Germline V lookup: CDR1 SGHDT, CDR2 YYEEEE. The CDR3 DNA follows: TGTGCCAGCAGCTTGGCAGGGCGGAATTCACCCCTCCACTTT. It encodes CASSLAGRNSPLHF. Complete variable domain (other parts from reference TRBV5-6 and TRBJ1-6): DAGVTQSPTHLIKTRGQQVTLRCSPKSGHDTVSWYQQALGQGPQFIFQYYEEEERQRGNFPDRFSGHQFPNYSSELNVNALLLGDSALYLCASSLAGRNSPLHFGNGTRLTVT.

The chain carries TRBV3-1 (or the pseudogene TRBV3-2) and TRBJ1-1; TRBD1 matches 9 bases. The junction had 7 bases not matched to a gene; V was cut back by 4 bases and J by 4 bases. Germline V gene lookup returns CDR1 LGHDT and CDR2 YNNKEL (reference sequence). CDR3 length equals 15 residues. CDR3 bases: TGTGCCAGCAGCCCAAACAGGGGGCGCGGCACTGAAGCTTTCTTT. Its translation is CASSPNRGRGTEAFF.

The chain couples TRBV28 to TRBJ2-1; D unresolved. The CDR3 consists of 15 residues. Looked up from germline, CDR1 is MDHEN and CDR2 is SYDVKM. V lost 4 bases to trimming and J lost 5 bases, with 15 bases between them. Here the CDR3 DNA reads TGTGCCAGCAGTTCTCTAATGGGCGACCACAATGAGCAGTTCTTC. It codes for CASSSLMGDHNEQFF.

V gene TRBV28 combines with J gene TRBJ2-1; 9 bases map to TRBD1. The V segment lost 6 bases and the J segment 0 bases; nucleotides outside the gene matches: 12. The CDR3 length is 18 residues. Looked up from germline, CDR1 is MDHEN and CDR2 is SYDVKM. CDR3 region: CASSTGTGIPLSYNEQFF. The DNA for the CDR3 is TGTGCCAGCAGCACCGGGACAGGGATTCCTCTCTCCTACAATGAGCAGTTCTTC.

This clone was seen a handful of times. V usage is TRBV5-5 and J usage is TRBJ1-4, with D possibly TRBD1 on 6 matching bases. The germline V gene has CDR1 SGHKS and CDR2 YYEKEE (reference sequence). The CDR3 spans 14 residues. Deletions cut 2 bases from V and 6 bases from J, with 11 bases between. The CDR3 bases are TGTGCCAGCAGCTTACAGGGATTAGATGAAAAACTGTTTTTT. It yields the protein CASSLQGLDEKLFF.

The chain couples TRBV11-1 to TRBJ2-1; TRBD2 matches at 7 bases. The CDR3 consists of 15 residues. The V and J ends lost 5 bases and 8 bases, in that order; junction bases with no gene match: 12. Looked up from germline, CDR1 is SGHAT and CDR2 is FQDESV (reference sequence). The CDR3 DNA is TGTGCCAGCAGCCCCCGGACTAGGTTTATGGATGAGCAGTTCTTC. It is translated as CASSPRTRFMDEQFF. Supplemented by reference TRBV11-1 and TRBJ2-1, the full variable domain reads EAEVAQSPRYKITEKSQAVAFWCDPISGHATLYWYRQILGQGPELLVQFQDESVVDDSQLPKDRFSAERLKGVDSTLKIQPAELGDSAMYLCASSPRTRFMDEQFFGPGTRLTVL.

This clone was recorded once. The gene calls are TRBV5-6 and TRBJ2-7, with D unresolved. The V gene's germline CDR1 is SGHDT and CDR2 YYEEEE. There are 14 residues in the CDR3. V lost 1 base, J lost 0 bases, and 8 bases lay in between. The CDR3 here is CASSLRGNSYEQYF. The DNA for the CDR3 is TGTGCCAGCAGCTTGAGAGGTAACTCCTACGAGCAGTACTTC.

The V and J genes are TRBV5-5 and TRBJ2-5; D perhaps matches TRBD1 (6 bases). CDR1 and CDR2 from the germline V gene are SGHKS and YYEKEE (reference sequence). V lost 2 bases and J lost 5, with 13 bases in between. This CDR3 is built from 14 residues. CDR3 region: CASSLQGRRETQYF. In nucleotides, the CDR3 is TGTGCCAGCAGCTTACAGGGACGAAGGGAGACCCAGTACTTC.

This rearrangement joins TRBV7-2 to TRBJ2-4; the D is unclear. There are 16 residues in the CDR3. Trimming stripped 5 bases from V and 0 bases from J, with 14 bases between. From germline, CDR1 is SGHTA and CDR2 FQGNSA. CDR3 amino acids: CASSPLADLAKNIQYF. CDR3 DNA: TGTGCCAGCAGCCCCCTGGCGGATTTAGCCAAAAACATTCAGTACTTC.

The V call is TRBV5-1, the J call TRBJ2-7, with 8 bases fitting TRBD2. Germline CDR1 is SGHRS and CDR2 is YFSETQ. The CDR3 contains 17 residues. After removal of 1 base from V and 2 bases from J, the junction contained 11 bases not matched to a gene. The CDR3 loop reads CASSLSGGGHPTYEQYF. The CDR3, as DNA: TGCGCCAGCAGCTTGTCGGGGGGGGGTCACCCTACCTACGAGCAGTACTTC.

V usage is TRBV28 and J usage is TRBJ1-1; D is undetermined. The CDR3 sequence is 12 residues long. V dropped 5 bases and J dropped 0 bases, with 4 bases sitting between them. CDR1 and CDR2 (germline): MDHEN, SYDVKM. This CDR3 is CASSEMNTEAFF. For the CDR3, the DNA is TGTGCCAGCAGTGAAATGAACACTGAAGCTTTCTTT.

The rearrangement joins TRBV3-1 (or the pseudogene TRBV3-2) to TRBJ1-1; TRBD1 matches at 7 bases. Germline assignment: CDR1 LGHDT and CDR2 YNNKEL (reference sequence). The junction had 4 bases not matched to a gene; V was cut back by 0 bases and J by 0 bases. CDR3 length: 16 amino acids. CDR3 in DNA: TGTGCCAGCAGCCAAGAACCGGGACAGATGAACACTGAAGCTTTCTTT. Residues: CASSQEPGQMNTEAFF.

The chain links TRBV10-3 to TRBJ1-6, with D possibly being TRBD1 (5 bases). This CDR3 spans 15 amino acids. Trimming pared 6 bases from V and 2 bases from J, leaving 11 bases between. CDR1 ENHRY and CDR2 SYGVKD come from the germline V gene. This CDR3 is CAISVPDTYNSPLHF. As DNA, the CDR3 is TGTGCCATCAGCGTCCCGGACACCTATAATTCACCCCTCCACTTT.

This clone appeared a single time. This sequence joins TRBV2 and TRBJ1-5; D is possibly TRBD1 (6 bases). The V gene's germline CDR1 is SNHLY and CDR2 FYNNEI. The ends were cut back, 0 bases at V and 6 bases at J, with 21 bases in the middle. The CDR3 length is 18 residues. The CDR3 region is CASSEALLNRASGQPQHF. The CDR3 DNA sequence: TGTGCCAGCAGTGAAGCGCTTCTTAACAGGGCGAGTGGTCAGCCCCAGCATTTT. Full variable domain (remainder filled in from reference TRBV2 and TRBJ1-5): EPEVTQTPSHQVTQMGQEVILRCVPISNHLYFYWYRQILGQKVEFLVSFYNNEISEKSEIFDDQFSVERPDGSNFTLKIRSTKLEDSAMYFCASSEALLNRASGQPQHFGDGTRLSIL.

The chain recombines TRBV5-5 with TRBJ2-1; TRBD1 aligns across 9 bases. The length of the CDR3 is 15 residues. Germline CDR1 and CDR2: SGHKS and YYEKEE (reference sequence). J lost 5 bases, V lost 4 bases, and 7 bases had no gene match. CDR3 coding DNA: TGTGCCAGCAGCCCTCGGACAGGGGACAACAATGAGCAGTTCTTC. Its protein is CASSPRTGDNNEQFF.